Listed here is a single TCR beta chain. The data were obtained in a study of human T cells and chemical hapten exposure. The time point is: patch test 3, about 24 weeks after DPC sensitization. Treatment here: therapeutic diphenylcyclopropenone sensitization with weekly scalp DPC. TCRdb re-called the RACE reads with MiXCR, one entry per CDR3 protein. Of more than 100,000 distinct CDR3 sequences listed, 11% are singletons. The sequence was obtained from a woman aged 45-65 years with alopecia areata. Some clones in this sample may be carry-over from other donors' samples. The input for sequencing was whole blood, taken in connection with sensitization to the hapten diphenylcyclopropenone (DPC).

The CDR3 DNA sequence: TGTGCCAGCAGCTTACAGGAGAATCAGCCCCAGCATTTT. This sequence encodes CASSLQENQPQHF. The V gene is TRBV7-9, the J gene TRBJ1-5; D uncertain. This CDR3 is built from 13 residues. The germline CDR1 and CDR2 sequences are SEHNR and FQNEAQ (reference sequence). V was trimmed by 2 bases and J by 4 bases, leaving 6 bases between them.